This TCR beta chain was identified in a study of beta chain features in type 1 diabetes. General study results and limits: VDJ junctions from type 1 diabetes patients carried fewer insertions and larger deletions.

V was clipped by 4 bases and J by 0 bases; unmatched bases: 4. The V gene's germline CDR1 is SGHNT and CDR2 YYREEE (reference sequence). The CDR3 has 16 residues. This clone was seen a handful of times. Its matching antigen is unknown. Expressed TCRB transcripts were sequenced, since all the RNA that had been isolated was reverse transcribed. Only in-frame clones appear in the TCRdb table, and some are missing; sequencing was by immunoSEQ multiplex PCR. The table lists roughly 230,000 clones, about 10% of them singletons. The chain recombines TRBV5-4 with TRBJ2-1; 10 bases are a match to TRBD2. This clonotype was sampled from a woman aged 18-29 years in good health. The specimen sequenced was naive CD4+ T cells from blood. The CDR3 protein is CASSPSSGSSYNEQFF. The CDR3 DNA reads TGTGCCAGCAGCCCTTCTAGCGGGAGCTCCTACAATGAGCAGTTCTTC.